This section outlines one T cell receptor beta chain sequence together with its context. The clone's antigen remains unknown. The sample holds no much larger clone one base away, and base qualities are not on file. These data originate in a study of cytomegalovirus exposure and HLA in healthy donors (dated by TCRdb to 2016 to 2017). About the investigation overall: An earlier analysis of some 500 of the donors reported about 250 Gb of sequence data and some 100 million unique TCR beta sequences from 150 million to 200 million T cells. The study profiled the T cell repertoires of around 700 subjects by immunosequencing and related them to cytomegalovirus serostatus. All discovery cohort repertoires had been generated on a single sequencing platform. The number of donors typed differed by locus, with 629-630 for A, B, C, DRB1 and DQB1, around 500 for DQA1, 606 for DPA1, and 450 to 480 for DPB1. The study aimed to test whether cataloging public T cell receptors could reveal signatures of past pathogen exposure. Rather than using new phenotypic data, the later analysis identified candidate immune exposures from TCR beta sequences and from how often those sequences occurred across donors. Of the 300 to 450 genotyped donors, over 65% fell in the genetic ancestry cluster associated with self-reported Caucasian donors. In a later analysis, previously published TCR beta repertoires from some 640 donors were re-analyzed and high-resolution HLA genotyping was added so that TCR occurrence patterns could be studied. Because of strong linkage in the cohort, four to six DR-DQ haplotypes were treated as single units for association and clustering. Along with the approximately 700-subject first cohort, a separate validation cohort of around 110 different subjects was used. To predict cytomegalovirus infection status, the study combined high-throughput TCR immunosequencing, statistical association of individual TCRs with disease status, and machine learning. An earlier analysis of nearly 600 of the donors applied high-throughput TCR beta sequencing to assess whether each TCR beta V gene segment acted as functional or pseudogenic. Donor age, sex, ethnicity and CMV serostatus were collected together with the repertoire data. A later genetic analysis took genome-wide SNP genotypes for about 60% of the roughly 670 donors and used that subset as a discovery cohort. An early release covering more than 500 HLA-typed donors comprised 250 to 350 gigabases of sequencing data and approximately 80 million unique TCR sequences. HLA typing covered class I and class II loci at four-digit resolution. Among 398 genotyped donors of the cohort, an average of about 240,000 unique TCR beta nucleotide sequences were sequenced per donor, roughly 20% of them non-productive. What the authors observed across the whole study: The cohort was sequenced for TCR beta chains only, and without alpha or paired-chain data the features that could be detected were limited. Most TCR sequences were seen in very few donors, while some public TCRs were found in many individuals. A few of the identified cytomegalovirus-associated TCR beta chains were confirmed in vitro to be specific for cytomegalovirus antigens. In a later analysis, TCR association rates were found to vary across HLA loci, with the most associated TCRs seen for DRB1 alleles and the fewest for HLA-C alleles. In the study, 150 to 200 TCR beta chains were listed as associated with cytomegalovirus. In a later analysis, HLA-associated TCR beta chains were found to be more clonally expanded and to have lower generation probabilities than equally common non-associated chains. Because counts were too low, 15 to 20 rarely observed V segments, including chromosome 9 orphons, were left out of the earlier analysis of some 600 of the donors. Because HLA typing was missing for some donors at each locus, association tests included only the typed subset. In an earlier analysis of roughly 500 of the donors, most TCR beta V segments appeared in productive rearrangements about 90% or about 30% of the time, broadly matching IMGT annotations. A further reported finding was that TCR beta sequences accurately predicted the HLA-A and HLA-B alleles for most subjects in the first cohort. A later analysis found that most CMV-associated TCR beta chains appeared HLA-restricted, with HLA associations seemingly driven largely by CMV exposure. The sequencing pipeline was judged likely to have produced a cluster of highly shared sequence variants as a technical artifact. A later genetic analysis associated a missense DCLRE1C variant with V-gene and J-gene trimming of TCR beta chains, and an independent cohort replicated the association. Strong co-occurrence of HLA alleles, especially DR and DQ, made assigning TCR associations to individual alleles difficult. According to the authors, the approach could potentially be generalized to other disease states and immunological phenotypes. Presence/absence analyses assumed roughly uniform sequencing depth across donors, an assumption that may not hold. The classifier was reported to diagnose cytomegalovirus status with high specificity and sensitivity in both the original cohort and the validation cohort. According to a later analysis, parvovirus B19, influenza, CMV and Epstein-Barr virus appeared linked to several top co-occurrence clusters. CMV serostatus was the only immune exposure information available for the cohort. In a later genetic analysis, fewer N-insertions in productive TCRs were reported among donors in an Asian-associated ancestry cluster than the approximately 710-donor mean. Because the 87-base-pair reads could not distinguish some IMGT-functional V segments, including TRBV6-2 and TRBV6-3, those segments were excluded. In a later analysis, around 15,000 TCR beta sequences were associated with specific HLA alleles at a false discovery rate of 0.05. Correlated functional status among segregating V segments might reflect linkage disequilibrium, but an unknown experimental factor could not be ruled out.

The cohort comprised under 700 healthy bone marrow donors. At the time of sampling, every cohort member was nominally healthy, though immune exposures that went unrecorded were likely present. The donor tested CMV seronegative and was one of the 352 seronegative cohort members. A peripheral blood sample was provided by each donor, and peripheral blood mononuclear cells were used for TCR beta sequencing. The Qiagen DNeasy Blood Extraction Kit was used to extract genomic DNA from the blood cell samples. CDR3 length: 14 amino acids, cysteine to phenylalanine. Of all the DNA, just the CDR3 is kept, 42 bases in frame from base 1. Taken from the germline V gene, the CDR1 and CDR2 loops are SGDLS and YYNGEE. A distance of 11 bases separates the germline ends of V and J, which lose 0 bases and 4 bases respectively. The library was obtained by the immunoSEQ multiplex PCR assay. For the multiplex PCR, a mixture combining 60 forward primers for TCR Vbeta segments and 13 reverse primers for TCR Jbeta segments was used. The CDR3 region of rearranged TCR beta genes was amplified from genomic DNA by a multiplex PCR assay. On the Illumina HiSeq System, the amplified TCR beta libraries were sequenced as 87-base-pair reads. Per the original workflow: Across the roughly 670 repertoires, a later analysis counted tens of millions of unique TCR beta chains, 9 million to 14 million of which were shared by at least two donors. To remove PCR and sequencing errors, raw reads were error-corrected and collapsed into unique sequences using a nearest-neighbor algorithm that merged closely related sequences. V, D and J gene segments were assigned by aligning CDR3 sequences to IMGT reference sequences. For a sequence to be retained, at least a six-nucleotide match to both a V gene segment and a J gene segment was required. A rearrangement counted as productive if the CDR3 had no stop codons and remained in frame with V and J, and every other rearrangement counted as non-productive. CDR3 was defined by IMGT convention, running from the second conserved V-encoded cysteine to the conserved J-encoded phenylalanine. Sequences without an unambiguous match to a single V gene segment were excluded from the earlier analysis of several hundred of the donors. In an earlier analysis of more than 500 of the donors, a V segment was called functional when productive rearrangements were above 56.7%, and segregating when the standard deviation between donors exceeded 5%. A statistical classification framework was built to diagnose cytomegalovirus status from the catalog of TCR beta chain sequences. In a later analysis, TCR nucleotide sequences were compared against IMGT/GENE-DB human TR gene sequences so that V and J genes could be assigned. In a later analysis, CDR3 sequences and most-parsimonious VDJ recombination scenarios were assigned using the TCRdist pipeline. In a later analysis, every TCR beta chain was defined by the combination of its CDR3 amino acid sequence and its V-gene family, and reads without a unique V-gene family were dropped. To address suspected cross-contamination and a sequencing artifact, a later analysis removed approximately 590 highly shared, low-generation-probability nucleotide sequences. In a later analysis, a clonal expansion index for each public chain was calculated from normalized within-repertoire ranks of inferred template counts. In a later analysis, generation probabilities were computed with a VDJ recombination model fitted to out-of-frame rearrangements, and the resulting probabilities were checked against IGoR. In a later analysis, TCR-TCR, TCR-HLA and TCR-CMV co-occurrence was scored with hypergeometric tests, and a repertoire-size bias correction was applied to TCR pairs. To estimate false discovery rates, a later analysis permuted the HLA or CMV assignments 20 times. In a later analysis, co-occurring TCRs were grouped using DBSCAN, with TCRdist sequence similarity added in when clustering inside HLA-allele-positive subsets. Repertoires with fewer than 30,000 or more than 120,000 public chains were left out of co-occurrence clustering, as were five repertoires with anomalous nucleotide sharing. TCRdb mirrors the immuneACCESS table, restricted to in-frame sequences. Some clones are absent from its copies; in checked studies, under half trace to an unresolved V gene, and the reason for the others is unknown. V, J and clone size were drawn from that table, and D and trimming were deduced from the DNA. The sample includes approximately 140,000 clones, with around 72% observed a single time. Of the sample, around 1.9% falls within the top ten clones.

The chain couples TRBV9 to TRBJ2-7; TRBD2 could be the D gene, as 5 bases match. The sequence came from a woman aged 40 to 50 in good health and CMV-seronegative. Sequenced: PBMCs. The DNA reads TGTGCCAGCAGCGTAGGACGGGATTCGTACGAGCAGTACTTC. Translated, this is CASSVGRDSYEQYF. The full variable domain, completed from the reference TRBV9 and TRBJ2-7 proteins outside the CDR3, reads DSGVTQTPKHLITATGQRVTLRCSPRSGDLSVYWYQQSLDQGLQFLIQYYNGEERAKGNILERFSAQQFPDLHSELNLSSLELGDSALYFCASSVGRDSYEQYFGPGTRLTVT.